These T cell receptor beta chains were read from a single sample in a study of identical twins. TCRdb reanalysed the 5' RACE reads using MiXCR and keeps one entry per CDR3 protein. The sample records about 240,000 distinct CDR3 sequences, roughly 7.5% being singletons. The same specimen was also included in a second study, on yellow fever vaccine responses in identical twins.

The sample was CD8+ T cells sorted from blood. The receptors shown here come from a young woman in good health. The CDR3 runs from the conserved cysteine through the conserved F or W. The D gene is left open where the match is weak. Clone size is given for some rows only: seen once, a few or many times, or a class if the clone is expanded.

clone_size	v_call	j_call	d_call	cdr3_nt	cdr3_aa
NA	TRBV20-1	TRBJ1-1	NA	TGCAGTGCTAGGCCGGCAGACACTGAAGCTTTCTTT	CSARPADTEAFF
NA	TRBV29-1	TRBJ2-5	NA	TGCAGCGTTGTCTGTAGGGACGACCAAGAGACCCAGTACTTC	CSVVCRDDQETQYF
few	TRBV19	TRBJ1-1	NA	TGTGCCAGTAGAGGCGGAATGGACAAGAACACTGAAGCTTTCTTT	CASRGGMDKNTEAFF
NA	TRBV11-2	TRBJ2-3	TRBD2	TGTGCCAGCAGCTTAGATGGTACTAGCGGGAGGCCCAGGGATACGCAGTATTTT	CASSLDGTSGRPRDTQYF
many	TRBV7-8	TRBJ2-2	NA	TGTGCCAGCAGCCCCAAGGCGGGCGGGGAGCTGTTTTTT	CASSPKAGGELFF
many	TRBV5-1	TRBJ1-2	NA	TGCGCCAGCAGCTTGGGACAGAACTATGGCTACACCTTC	CASSLGQNYGYTF
NA	TRBV7-2	TRBJ2-1	NA	TGTGCCAGCAGCTTACTGGCGGCGAGCTCCTACAATGAGCAGTTCTTC	CASSLLAASSYNEQFF
NA	TRBV27	TRBJ2-7	TRBD2	TGTGCCAGCAGTTGGACTAGCGGCTACGAGCAGTACTTC	CASSWTSGYEQYF
NA	TRBV4-1	TRBJ1-6	TRBD1	TGCGCCAGCAGCCAAGAGGGGAGGGACAGGGAGATCCGCTTT	CASSQEGRDREIRF
many	TRBV12-3/TRBV12-4	TRBJ1-2	NA	TGTGCCAGCAGTTTTGATGGTCATGACCTTGGCTACACCTTC	CASSFDGHDLGYTF
NA	TRBV3-1	TRBJ2-1	NA	TGTGCCAGCAGCCAAGATCTCGGGGGAGGGGGGAGTGCCTACAATGAGCAGTTCTTC	CASSQDLGGGGSAYNEQFF
NA	TRBV7-8	TRBJ2-2	TRBD2	TGTGCCAGCAGCTTAGACCTAGCGGGGGCCCACGGCGGGGAGCTGTTTTTT	CASSLDLAGAHGGELFF
many	TRBV4-1	TRBJ2-1	TRBD2	TGCGCCAGCAGCCAGGGACTAGCGGGAGGGTTAAGTGAGCAGTTCTTC	CASSQGLAGGLSEQFF
NA	TRBV7-9	TRBJ2-4	TRBD1	TGTGCCAGTGAAGGACAGGAGGTGAACATTCAGTACTTC	CASEGQEVNIQYF
few	TRBV7-6	TRBJ1-4	NA	TGTGCCAGCAGCTTAGGGGCGGGGAATGAAAAACTGTTTTTT	CASSLGAGNEKLFF
many	TRBV5-5	TRBJ2-3	TRBD2	TGTGCCAGCAGCGCCGGACTAGCGGGAGGGCCGGATACGCAGTATTTT	CASSAGLAGGPDTQYF
NA	TRBV7-6	TRBJ2-1	TRBD2	TGTGCCAGCAGCTTCTTACTACCGACTAGCGGGGTTCACAATGAGCAGTTCTTC	CASSFLLPTSGVHNEQFF
NA	TRBV4-2	TRBJ2-2	TRBD2	TGTGCCAGCAGCCAAGCGACTAGCGGAGTAACCGGGGAGCTGTTTTTT	CASSQATSGVTGELFF
few	TRBV27	TRBJ2-6	NA	TGTGCCAGCAGTAGGGTCTCTGGGGCCAACGTCCTGACTTTC	CASSRVSGANVLTF
NA	TRBV15	TRBJ2-5	TRBD2	TGTGCCACCAGCAGAGAGAGACAGGCTAGCGGGAGGGAGACCCAGTACTTC	CATSRERQASGRETQYF
NA	TRBV6-5	TRBJ2-3	TRBD1	TGTGCCAGCAGTTCCTTGGGCAGGGGGCAAGATACGCAGTATTTT	CASSSLGRGQDTQYF
NA	TRBV12-3/TRBV12-4	TRBJ2-7	NA	TGTGCCAGCACTGCTTGGCAGTTCTACGAGCAGTACTTC	CASTAWQFYEQYF
many	TRBV9	TRBJ1-2	NA	TGTGCCAGCAGCGTAGAAGAGAGCGGGAACTATGGCTACACCTTC	CASSVEESGNYGYTF
few	TRBV28	TRBJ1-5	NA	TGTGCCAGCAGCTCAATGGCAGAGGGACAGCCCCAGCATTTT	CASSSMAEGQPQHF
few	TRBV27	TRBJ2-1	NA	TGTGCCAGCAGGAATACCCCGCGGAATGAGCAGTTCTTC	CASRNTPRNEQFF
many	TRBV20-1	TRBJ2-2	NA	TGCAGTGCCCAGGGAGTGGGAAAGGCCGGGGAGCTGTTTTTT	CSAQGVGKAGELFF
many	TRBV7-9	TRBJ2-1	NA	TGTGCCAGCAGCCCGGGACCAAACAATGAGCAGTTCTTC	CASSPGPNNEQFF